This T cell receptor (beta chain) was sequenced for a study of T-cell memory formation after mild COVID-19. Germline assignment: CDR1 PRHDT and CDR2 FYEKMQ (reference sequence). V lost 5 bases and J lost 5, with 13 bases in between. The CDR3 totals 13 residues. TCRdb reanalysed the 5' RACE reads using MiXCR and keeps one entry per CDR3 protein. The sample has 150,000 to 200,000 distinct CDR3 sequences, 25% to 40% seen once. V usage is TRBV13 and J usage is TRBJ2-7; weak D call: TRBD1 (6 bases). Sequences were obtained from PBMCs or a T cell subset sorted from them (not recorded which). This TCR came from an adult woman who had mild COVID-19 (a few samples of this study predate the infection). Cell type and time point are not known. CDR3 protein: CASSPQTGDEQYF. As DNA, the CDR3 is TGTGCCAGCAGCCCCCAGACAGGAGACGAGCAGTACTTC.